A single sample gave rise to the 30 T cell receptor beta chains below, sequenced in a study of blood T cell repertoires in COVID-19. TCRdb's copy holds only in-frame clones and misses some; the assay was immunoSEQ multiplex PCR. This table holds 80,000 to 90,000 clones, 80% to 90% found once. Material: peripheral blood. The receptors stem from a man older than 75 with active or convalescent COVID-19.

V gene TRBV11-3 combines with J gene TRBJ2-1; D is ambiguous. The germline V gene encodes CDR1 SGHNT and CDR2 YENEEA. The V and J ends lost 1 base and 2 bases respectively, with 6 bases between them. The CDR3 consists of 14 residues. The CDR3 bases are TGTGCCAGCAGCTTAGGAGGAGCCTACAATGAGCAGTTCTTC. Its protein product is CASSLGGAYNEQFF.

V is TRBV28 and J is TRBJ2-4; the D gene is possibly TRBD2 (6 bases). Trimming removed 8 bases at V and 5 bases at J, with 19 bases between. Germline assignment: CDR1 MDHEN and CDR2 SYDVKM. This CDR3 contains 15 residues. CDR3 in amino acids: CASRGVGGGENIQYF. CDR3 nucleotides: TGTGCCAGCCGAGGAGTGGGAGGTGGGGAAAACATTCAGTACTTC.

The J gene is TRBJ2-5, the V gene TRBV7-9; 8 nucleotides agree with TRBD2. Germline V gene sequence: CDR1 SEHNR, CDR2 FQNEAQ (reference sequence). This CDR3 comprises 16 residues. Trimming at V came to 2 bases and at J to 4 bases, leaving 9 bases not matched to a gene. CDR3 amino acids: CASSLLLAEPGETQYF. The CDR3 DNA follows: TGTGCCAGCAGCTTACTACTAGCGGAACCGGGAGAGACCCAGTACTTC.

This chain connects TRBV27 to TRBJ2-3; 10 nucleotides line up with TRBD2. Germline V lookup: CDR1 MNHEY, CDR2 SMNVEV (reference sequence). The CDR3 runs 15 residues. J gave up 7 bases and V 4 bases, and 8 bases lay outside the gene matches. DNA for the CDR3: TGTGCCAGCAGTTCTGTAGCGGGGGGCAGAAATACGCAGTATTTT. This codes for CASSSVAGGRNTQYF.

The rearrangement uses TRBV10-3 and TRBJ2-1; 9 bases match TRBD2. The ends lost 7 bases at V and 3 bases at J; junction bases unmatched: 4. The CDR3 extends over 14 amino acids. The germline V gene encodes CDR1 ENHRY and CDR2 SYGVKD. CDR3 amino acids: CAIKGLADYNEQFF. CDR3 DNA sequence: TGTGCCATCAAGGGACTAGCAGACTACAATGAGCAGTTCTTC.

This rearrangement joins TRBV5-4 to TRBJ1-1; no definite D call. The V gene lost 0 bases and the J gene lost 0 bases, with 6 bases spanning the gap. The germline CDR1 and CDR2 sequences are SGHNT and YYREEE (reference sequence). The CDR3 has 14 residues. The CDR3 reads CASSLAGMNTEAFF. CDR3 DNA sequence: TGTGCCAGCAGCTTGGCGGGGATGAACACTGAAGCTTTCTTT.

This clone was recorded a few times. The DNA for the CDR3 is TGTGCCAGCAGCTTAGAGGGTAGCGGCCCCTACGAGCAGTACTTC. Protein product: CASSLEGSGPYEQYF. This sequence joins TRBV11-2 and TRBJ2-7; possible D gene TRBD2, 6 bases. V lost 0 bases, J lost 2 bases, and 11 bases lay in between. The CDR3 covers 15 residues. CDR1 is SGHAT, CDR2 FQNNGV, per germline.

The genes are TRBV5-1 and TRBJ2-7, with a tentative D call TRBD2 (5 bases). CDR1 is SGHRS, CDR2 YFSETQ, per germline. This CDR3 has 17 residues. V was cut by 2 bases and J by 2 bases, with 20 bases left in between. The CDR3 here is CASSFFRRTCGTYEQYF. For the CDR3, the DNA is TGCGCCAGCAGCTTTTTCCGTCGGACTTGCGGCACCTACGAGCAGTACTTC.

This chain connects TRBV2 to TRBJ1-5; D remains ambiguous. Germline V gene sequence: CDR1 SNHLY, CDR2 FYNNEI. The CDR3 covers 13 residues. Trimming took 4 bases from V and 3 from J, leaving 7 bases between them. As DNA, the CDR3 is TGTGCCAGCAGTGGACAACTCAATCAGCCCCAGCATTTT. Amino acids: CASSGQLNQPQHF.

This chain links TRBV30 with TRBJ1-5; 7 bases agree with TRBD1. Unmatched junction bases numbered 10, after V lost 3 bases and J lost 2 bases. The CDR3 extends over 16 amino acids. CDR1 is GTSNPN, CDR2 SVGIG, per germline (reference sequence). CDR3 sequence reads: CAWRLKGGAGNQPQHF. CDR3 DNA: TGTGCCTGGAGATTGAAAGGGGGCGCCGGCAATCAGCCCCAGCATTTT.

The V gene is TRBV5-1, the J gene TRBJ1-1; a possible D gene is TRBD1 (5 bases). V was shortened by 4 bases and J by 9 bases, with 25 bases between the two germline ends. The CDR3 is made up of 16 amino acids. Per germline, CDR1 SGHRS and CDR2 YFSETQ. The CDR3 coding sequence is TGCGCCAGCAGCATTACAGGTCCGCCTGACACACTGAAAGCTTTCTTT. Protein sequence: CASSITGPPDTLKAFF.

This sequence joins TRBV30 and TRBJ2-3; TRBD2 aligns across 8 bases. Germline V lookup: CDR1 GTSNPN, CDR2 SVGIG (reference sequence). The CDR3 has 14 amino acids. After removal of 8 bases from V and 3 bases from J, the junction contained 10 bases not matched to a gene. The CDR3, as DNA: TGTGCCCACCACGTCTTAGCGGGGACAGATACGCAGTATTTT. This gives the protein CAHHVLAGTDTQYF.

This clone was seen a few times. V gene TRBV28 combines with J gene TRBJ1-2; unclear D gene. V lost 6 bases to trimming and J lost 8 bases, with 16 bases between them. Germline V gene data show CDR1 as MDHEN and CDR2 as SYDVKM. The CDR3 is 13 amino acids. The DNA of the CDR3 is TGTGCCAGCAGGTTAGGCCCGTCCGGGGGCTACACCTTC. It yields the protein CASRLGPSGGYTF.

V gene TRBV2 combines with J gene TRBJ1-5; D possibly corresponds to TRBD1 (6 bases). There are 13 residues in the CDR3. The V and J ends lost 4 bases and 4 bases respectively, with 8 bases between them. Germline assignment: CDR1 SNHLY and CDR2 FYNNEI. CDR3 nucleotide sequence: TGTGCCAGCAGTGCAGGGGTTAATCAGCCCCAGCATTTT. Protein sequence: CASSAGVNQPQHF.

The V and J genes are TRBV28 and TRBJ1-3; tentative D call: TRBD1 (5 bases). Trimming removed 6 bases at V and 0 bases at J, with 12 bases between. This CDR3 spans 15 amino acids. Per germline, CDR1 MDHEN and CDR2 SYDVKM. CDR3 residues: CASSPVGASGNTIYF. For the CDR3, the DNA is TGTGCCAGCAGCCCGGTAGGGGCCTCTGGAAACACCATATATTTT.

V is TRBV2 and J is TRBJ1-5, with 7 nucleotides matching TRBD1. This CDR3 is built from 15 residues. Germline CDR1 SNHLY, CDR2 FYNNEI. With V trimmed by 6 bases and J by 0 bases, 5 bases remained unmatched. In nucleotides, the CDR3 is TGTGCCAGCAGGCGGACAGGTAGTAGCAATCAGCCCCAGCATTTT. The encoded protein is CASRRTGSSNQPQHF.

The chain combines TRBV9 with TRBJ1-1, with 8 bases lining up with TRBD1. The CDR3 runs 15 residues. CDR1 and CDR2 from the germline V gene are SGDLS and YYNGEE. V was clipped by 4 bases and J by 1 base; unmatched bases: 6. The CDR3 protein is CASSPLDRGNTEAFF. The CDR3 DNA is TGTGCCAGCAGCCCGCTAGACAGGGGGAACACTGAAGCTTTCTTT.

The chain employs TRBV19 and TRBJ1-5, with 10 bases identical to TRBD1. V was pared by 4 bases and J by 11 bases, with 8 bases of the junction left unmatched. The CDR3 length is 14 residues. The germline V gene has CDR1 LNHDA and CDR2 SQIVND (reference sequence). CDR3 region: CASSNRDRGGTQHF. The CDR3 DNA follows: TGTGCCAGTAGTAACCGGGACAGGGGAGGTACCCAGCATTTT.

This sequence joins TRBV7-9 and TRBJ1-2; D may be TRBD1 (6 bases). V gave up 5 bases and J gave up 4 bases, with 17 bases separating them. The CDR3 covers 15 residues. The germline V gene has CDR1 SEHNR and CDR2 FQNEAQ (reference sequence). The CDR3 region is CASSQGQATGYGYTF. As DNA, the CDR3 is TGTGCCAGCAGCCAGGGGCAGGCGACAGGCTATGGCTACACCTTC. The full variable domain, with the rest looked up from reference TRBV7-9 and TRBJ1-2, is DTGVSQNPRHKITKRGQNVTFRCDPISEHNRLYWYRQTLGQGPEFLTYFQNEAQLEKSRLLSDRFSAERPKGSFSTLEIQRTEQGDSAMYLCASSQGQATGYGYTFGSGTRLTVV.

The chain has TRBV7-2 and TRBJ2-1; TRBD2 might be the D (6 bases). The CDR3 runs 16 residues. Germline lookup yields CDR1 SGHTA and CDR2 FQGNSA. Trimming stripped 2 bases from V and 4 bases from J, with 15 bases between. The CDR3 sequence is CASSLFAGLTYNEQFF. CDR3 in DNA: TGTGCCAGCAGCTTATTTGCGGGACTTACGTACAATGAGCAGTTCTTC. The variable domain in full, with the rest retrieved from reference TRBV7-2 and TRBJ2-1, is GAGVSQSPSNKVTEKGKDVELRCDPISGHTALYWYRQSLGQGLEFLIYFQGNSAPDKSGLPSDRFSAERTGGSVSTLTIQRTQQEDSAVYLCASSLFAGLTYNEQFFGPGTRLTVL.

This clone appeared a few times. The chain links TRBV5-6 to TRBJ1-6, with 9 nucleotides matching TRBD1. V was pared by 2 bases and J by 10 bases, with 1 base of the junction left unmatched. CDR3 length: 13 amino acids. Germline CDR1 and CDR2: SGHDT and YYEEEE. The CDR3 spells CASSFTGGSPLHF. The CDR3, as DNA: TGTGCCAGCAGCTTCACAGGGGGCTCACCCCTCCACTTT.

The genes are TRBV24-1 and TRBJ1-2; 7 nucleotides agree with TRBD1. The CDR3 covers 13 residues. Germline V gene data show CDR1 as KGHDR and CDR2 as SFDVKD. Losses at the gene ends were 4 bases for V and 4 bases for J; bases not matched to a gene: 2. CDR3 DNA: TGTGCCACCAGTGAGGGACAGAGCTATGGCTACACCTTC. Translation gives CATSEGQSYGYTF.

The gene calls are TRBV6-1 and TRBJ1-3; D not certain. This CDR3 spans 16 amino acids. Germline V CDR1 and CDR2: MNHNS, SASEGT. The ends were cut back, 2 bases at V and 0 bases at J, with 11 bases in the middle. The CDR3 spells CASSEMGTYSGNTIYF. In DNA form, the CDR3 reads TGTGCCAGCAGTGAAATGGGCACCTACTCTGGAAACACCATATATTTT.

The chain carries TRBV29-1 and TRBJ2-1; weak D call: TRBD1 (6 bases). The CDR3 consists of 14 residues. V lost 4 bases and J 0 bases, leaving 10 bases between the germline ends. Germline V lookup: CDR1 SQVTM, CDR2 ANQGSEA. For the CDR3, the DNA is TGCAGCGTTGGAGGGGGATTCTCCTACAATGAGCAGTTCTTC. It yields the protein CSVGGGFSYNEQFF.

CDR3 sequence (DNA): TGTGCCAGCAGCGCACCGGGACAGACCTACGAGCAGTACTTC. This codes for CASSAPGQTYEQYF. The chain uses TRBV5-6 and TRBJ2-7, with 7 bases lining up with TRBD1. Unmatched junction bases numbered 6, after V lost 4 bases and J lost 2 bases. The CDR3 runs to 14 residues. The germline V gene has CDR1 SGHDT and CDR2 YYEEEE.

V is TRBV9 and J is TRBJ1-4; 7 bases fit TRBD1. Germline V CDR1 and CDR2: SGDLS, YYNGEE. V was pared by 4 bases and J by 1 base, with 4 bases of the junction left unmatched. The CDR3 consists of 15 residues. The CDR3 nucleotides are TGTGCCAGCAGCCCCCGACAGGGAACTAATGAAAAACTGTTTTTT. Its protein product is CASSPRQGTNEKLFF. Supplemented by reference TRBV9 and TRBJ1-4, the full variable domain reads DSGVTQTPKHLITATGQRVTLRCSPRSGDLSVYWYQQSLDQGLQFLIQYYNGEERAKGNILERFSAQQFPDLHSELNLSSLELGDSALYFCASSPRQGTNEKLFFGSGTQLSVL.

This rearrangement joins TRBV6-6 to TRBJ1-4; no reliable D call. The V end was cut by 0 bases, the J end by 6 bases, with 11 bases between. Germline V lookup: CDR1 MNHNY, CDR2 SVGAGI (reference sequence). CDR3 size: 15 residues. CDR3 amino acids: CASSYSNTEYEKLFF. As DNA, the CDR3 is TGTGCCAGCAGTTACTCGAACACGGAGTATGAAAAACTGTTTTTT.

This clone was observed a handful of times. V and J are TRBV5-6 and TRBJ2-2; TRBD1 agrees at 10 bases. Germline loops: CDR1 SGHDT, CDR2 YYEEEE. This CDR3 has 17 amino acids. The ends lost 3 bases at V and 4 bases at J; junction bases unmatched: 9. The CDR3 sequence: CASSSFRGQGFTGELFF. In nucleotides, the CDR3 is TGTGCCAGCAGCTCCTTCCGGGGACAGGGGTTCACCGGGGAGCTGTTTTTT.

This rearrangement joins TRBV30 to TRBJ2-1, with 12 bases matching TRBD2. The germline CDR1 and CDR2 sequences are GTSNPN and SVGIG (reference sequence). Unmatched junction bases numbered 7, after V lost 4 bases and J lost 9 bases. The CDR3 is made up of 14 amino acids. In DNA form, the CDR3 reads TGTGCCTGGACTAGCGGGAGGGCCATCGGTGAGCAGTTCTTC. It is translated as CAWTSGRAIGEQFF.

This rearrangement joins TRBV5-4 to TRBJ1-1; unclear D gene. Germline lookup yields CDR1 SGHNT and CDR2 YYREEE (reference sequence). This CDR3 has 16 amino acids. V dropped 3 bases and J dropped 5 bases, with 20 bases sitting between them. In DNA form, the CDR3 reads TGTGCCAGCAGCTCCGAGTGGGAGTCGAGAGGAACTGAAGCTTTCTTT. Protein product: CASSSEWESRGTEAFF. The full variable domain, with the rest looked up from reference TRBV5-4 and TRBJ1-1, is ETGVTQSPTHLIKTRGQQVTLRCSSQSGHNTVSWYQQALGQGPQFIFQYYREEENGRGNFPPRFSGLQFPNYSSELNVNALELDDSALYLCASSSEWESRGTEAFFGQGTRLTVV.